Below are 18 T cell receptor beta chains sequenced from a single sample in a study of shared clonotypes between healthy human individuals. TCRdb's table, derived via immunoSEQ multiplex PCR, lists solely in-frame clones and lacks some. The sample has more than 400,000 clones; about 78% are singletons. Sequencing input: PBMCs. These receptors were taken from a woman aged 40 to 50 in good health. Some clones in this sample may be carry-over from other donors' samples.

The chain is built from TRBV11-2 and TRBJ2-7; TRBD2 agrees at 12 bases. Germline V lookup: CDR1 SGHAT, CDR2 FQNNGV. The CDR3 covers 16 residues. V gave up 5 bases and J gave up 3 bases; unmatched junction bases: 8. In nucleotides, the CDR3 is TGTGCCAGCAGCCCCCGACTAGCGGGAGACGTCTACGAGCAGTACTTC. Translating it yields CASSPRLAGDVYEQYF.

This chain connects TRBV18 to TRBJ1-5; tentatively, D is TRBD1 (6 bases). Trimming removed 6 bases at V and 7 bases at J, with 16 bases between. Germline V gene lookup returns CDR1 KGHSH and CDR2 LQKENI. The CDR3 runs to 14 residues. The CDR3, as DNA: TGTGCCAGCTCCCCTCAACAGGGAGTGCAGCCCCAGCATTTT. Translated: CASSPQQGVQPQHF.

This chain uses TRBV7-2 with TRBJ2-1; 11 positions match TRBD2. The CDR3 spans 15 residues. V trimming: 4 bases; J trimming: 8 bases; junction bases outside the gene matches: 7. Germline lookup yields CDR1 SGHTA and CDR2 FQGNSA. For the CDR3, the DNA is TGTGCCAGCAGCTCCCGGACTAGCGGGCGTGATGAGCAGTTCTTC. It encodes CASSSRTSGRDEQFF.

This clone has at least ten counts. The V gene is TRBV7-4, the J gene TRBJ2-1; D remains unclear. The germline V and J ends were trimmed by 1 base and 2 bases, with 9 bases remaining between them. The CDR3 is made up of 15 amino acids. Germline CDR1 reads SGHVT; CDR2 reads SQSDAQ. CDR3 in amino acids: CASSLVPEAYNEQFF. The CDR3 nucleotides read TGTGCCAGCAGCTTAGTTCCAGAGGCCTACAATGAGCAGTTCTTC. Full variable domain (missing parts from reference TRBV7-4 and TRBJ2-1): GAGVSQSPRYKVAKRGRDVALRCDSISGHVTLYWYRQTLGQGSEVLTYSQSDAQRDKSGRPSGRFSAERPERSVSTLKIQRTEQGDSAVYLCASSLVPEAYNEQFFGPGTRLTVL.

There are many counts of this clone. The same CDR3 arises from other DNA sequences in this sample as well. The chain is built from TRBV5-1 and TRBJ1-1; TRBD1 matches 7 bases. The V segment lost 4 bases and the J segment 0 bases; nucleotides outside the gene matches: 6. Germline CDR1 SGHRS, CDR2 YFSETQ. CDR3 length equals 15 residues. CDR3 region: CASSPRTGLNTEAFF. CDR3 nucleotide sequence: TGCGCCAGCAGCCCCAGGACAGGTCTGAACACTGAAGCTTTCTTT.

The rearrangement uses TRBV5-4 and TRBJ2-3; 8 bases fit TRBD2. Looked up from germline, CDR1 is SGHNT and CDR2 is YYREEE (reference sequence). Trimming at V came to 4 bases and at J to 4 bases, leaving 8 bases not matched to a gene. The CDR3 sequence is 15 residues long. CDR3 residues: CASSIGLAEADTQYF. Here the CDR3 DNA reads TGTGCCAGCAGCATAGGACTAGCAGAGGCAGATACGCAGTATTTT.

The chain employs TRBV28 and TRBJ1-3; no definite D call. Germline-derived CDR1 and CDR2 are MDHEN and SYDVKM. The CDR3 covers 16 residues. The V end was cut by 3 bases, the J end by 6 bases, with 18 bases between. CDR3 sequence reads: CASSFLTRAVENTIYF. For the CDR3, the DNA is TGTGCCAGCAGTTTCTTAACCCGGGCCGTAGAAAACACCATATATTTT.

This clone occurred once. The chain employs TRBV2 and TRBJ2-1, with D possibly being TRBD1 (5 bases). This CDR3 contains 13 residues. V was cut by 1 base and J by 15 bases, with 16 bases left in between. Germline assignment: CDR1 SNHLY and CDR2 FYNNEI. CDR3 loop: CASSEEKGVQSFF. Here the CDR3 DNA reads TGTGCCAGCAGTGAAGAGAAAGGGGTTCAGTCGTTCTTC.

This clone was detected only a few times. The V gene is TRBV11-2, the J gene TRBJ2-7; weak D call: TRBD1 (5 bases). This CDR3 has 15 amino acids. From germline, CDR1 is SGHAT and CDR2 FQNNGV. Deletions cut 5 bases from V and 6 bases from J, with 20 bases between. CDR3 sequence reads: CASSLSLGQASEQYF. The CDR3 DNA reads TGTGCCAGCAGCCTGTCCCTGGGGCAGGCTAGCGAGCAGTACTTC.

This chain links TRBV18 with TRBJ2-1; the D call may be TRBD1 or TRBD2 (5 bases each). Germline V lookup: CDR1 KGHSH, CDR2 LQKENI. The V end was cut by 2 bases, the J end by 5 bases, with 16 bases between. CDR3 length equals 16 residues. DNA of the CDR3: TGTGCCAGCTCACCAAACCGGGACCCCTGGGACAATGAGCAGTTCTTC. The encoded protein is CASSPNRDPWDNEQFF.

As concerns this clone: Other nucleotide sequences from this sample produce the same CDR3. The chain is built from TRBV7-2 and TRBJ2-7; D unresolved. This CDR3 region has 14 residues. Germline V gives CDR1 SGHTA, CDR2 FQGNSA. V gave up 1 base and J gave up 3 bases, with 10 bases separating them. The DNA of the CDR3 is TGTGCCAGCAGCTTAGGTGGGTCCCTCTACGAGCAGTACTTC. Protein product: CASSLGGSLYEQYF.

This clone was seen just once. V gene TRBV10-1 combines with J gene TRBJ2-5; 12 bases match TRBD1. The CDR3 extends over 17 amino acids. Germline assignment: CDR1 WNHNN and CDR2 SYGVQD (reference sequence). The V and J ends lost 6 bases and 5 bases, in that order; junction bases with no gene match: 13. The CDR3 DNA follows: TGCGCCAGCAGCTCCCCGGGACAGGGGGCGCCGGGCGAGACCCAGTACTTC. Its protein is CASSSPGQGAPGETQYF.

The rearrangement joins TRBV6-1 to TRBJ1-4; 8 bases line up with TRBD1. Germline CDR1 reads MNHNS; CDR2 reads SASEGT. The CDR3 covers 16 residues. Trimming took 3 bases from V and 7 from J; bases not matched to a gene: 10. This CDR3 reads CASSEGKGTGGEKLFF. The CDR3, as DNA: TGTGCCAGCAGTGAGGGAAAGGGGACAGGTGGTGAAAAACTGTTTTTT.

This clone was picked up many times. The chain combines TRBV7-6 with TRBJ2-5; D perhaps matches TRBD1 (7 bases). Germline values: CDR1 SGHVS, CDR2 FNYEAQ. The CDR3 loop spans 19 amino acids. Deletions cut 0 bases from V and 10 bases from J, with 30 bases between. CDR3 bases: TGTGCCAGCAGCTTAGCGCTTTGGGACAGCCGCCGGAGGAGGGGTGGCCAGTACTTC. Protein: CASSLALWDSRRRRGGQYF.

V and J are TRBV7-3 and TRBJ2-3, with 8 bases matching TRBD2. The germline V gene has CDR1 SGHTA and CDR2 FQGTGA. The CDR3 contains 16 residues. With V trimmed by 4 bases and J by 0 bases, 6 bases remained unmatched. CDR3 sequence (DNA): TGTGCCAGCAGCTCACAAGGACTAGCTAGCACAGATACGCAGTATTTT. Its protein is CASSSQGLASTDTQYF.

The chain links TRBV27 to TRBJ2-7, with a possible D match to TRBD2 (6 bases). The CDR3 has 13 residues. Germline CDR1 and CDR2: MNHEY and SMNVEV (reference sequence). Trimming removed 3 bases from V and 4 bases from J, with 10 bases in between. The CDR3 here is CASSLRGKYEQYF. In DNA form, the CDR3 reads TGTGCCAGCAGTTTGCGGGGCAAGTACGAGCAGTACTTC.

The genes are TRBV11-2 and TRBJ1-1, with D unclear. Between the trimmed V and J ends, which lost 4 bases and 5 bases, there was a span of 23 bases. This CDR3 has 17 residues. Germline values: CDR1 SGHAT, CDR2 FQNNGV. The CDR3 region is CASSSVRRPQMMTEAFF. As DNA, the CDR3 is TGTGCCAGCAGCTCCGTGCGGAGGCCCCAGATGATGACTGAAGCTTTCTTT.

About this clone itself: At the DNA level, this CDR3 is encoded by other sequences in the same sample as well. The chain uses TRBV11-2 and TRBJ2-7, with 8 positions matching TRBD1. The germline CDR1 and CDR2 sequences are SGHAT and FQNNGV. The V segment lost 1 base and the J segment 3 bases; nucleotides outside the gene matches: 2. The CDR3 consists of 14 residues. CDR3 in amino acids: CASSLGQGLYEQYF. As DNA, the CDR3 is TGTGCCAGCAGCTTAGGACAGGGGCTCTACGAGCAGTACTTC. Supplemented by reference TRBV11-2 and TRBJ2-7, the full variable domain reads EAGVAQSPRYKIIEKRQSVAFWCNPISGHATLYWYQQILGQGPKLLIQFQNNGVVDDSQLPKDRFSAERLKGVDSTLKIQPAKLEDSAVYLCASSLGQGLYEQYFGPGTRLTVT.